A single sample gave rise to the 6 T cell receptor beta chains below, sequenced in a study of human T cells and chemical hapten exposure. MiXCR was run by TCRdb on the RACE reads, yielding one entry per CDR3 protein. Among roughly 38,000 distinct CDR3 sequences, around 9.5% were seen once, and the ten largest hold approximately 24%. The time point denotes: patch test 3, about 24 weeks after DPC sensitization. As to treatment: therapeutic diphenylcyclopropenone sensitization with weekly scalp DPC. The study extracted total RNA from unfractionated whole blood. The sequencing here drew on whole blood, taken in connection with sensitization to the hapten diphenylcyclopropenone (DPC). These receptors all come from a man between 50 and 59 years old with alopecia areata. Some clones in this sample may be carry-over from other donors' samples.

This clonotype showed up many times. V is TRBV11-1 and J is TRBJ1-1; D call uncertain. The CDR3 has 15 residues. V was shortened by 0 bases and J by 4 bases, with 12 bases between the two germline ends. Germline V gene data show CDR1 as SGHAT and CDR2 as FQDESV (reference sequence). The CDR3 region has the DNA TGTGCCAGCAGCTTAGCGCCGGGCGCGGCCACTGAAGCTTTCTTT. This gives the protein CASSLAPGAATEAFF.

The chain carries TRBV20-1 and TRBJ2-1, with D tentatively TRBD2 (5 bases). Per the germline V gene, CDR1 is DFQATT and CDR2 is SNEGSKA (reference sequence). This CDR3 spans 13 amino acids. The V and J ends lost 0 bases and 8 bases respectively, with 11 bases between them. The CDR3 spells CSAREASLDEQFF. The DNA for the CDR3 is TGCAGTGCTAGAGAGGCTAGCCTCGATGAGCAGTTCTTC.

This clonotype has a handful of counts. The gene calls are TRBV28 and TRBJ1-2, with D possibly TRBD1 on 5 matching bases. The V gene's germline CDR1 is MDHEN and CDR2 SYDVKM. Trimming shortened V by 3 bases and J by 5 bases, and 10 bases separated the two germline ends. The CDR3 is 13 amino acids. CDR3 protein: CASSFLQEYGYTF. CDR3 bases: TGTGCCAGCAGTTTCTTACAGGAGTATGGCTACACCTTC.

This clonotype appeared many times. The chain employs TRBV29-1 and TRBJ1-1; D is ambiguous. The CDR3 spans 12 residues. Germline assignment: CDR1 SQVTM and CDR2 ANQGSEA. Trimming pared 4 bases from V and 1 base from J, leaving 7 bases between. The CDR3 reads CSVGTANTEAFF. Here the CDR3 DNA reads TGCAGCGTTGGCACAGCGAACACTGAAGCTTTCTTT.

This clonotype was observed at least ten times. The V call is TRBV19, the J call TRBJ2-7; D perhaps matches TRBD1 (5 bases). V lost 4 bases to trimming and J lost 3 bases, with 16 bases between them. From germline, CDR1 is LNHDA and CDR2 SQIVND (reference sequence). The CDR3 runs to 15 residues. CDR3 nucleotides: TGTGCCAGTAGTAGGGGCCCAACCGGACGCTACGAGCAGTACTTC. Encoded protein: CASSRGPTGRYEQYF.

This clonotype has more than one count but fewer than ten. The chain carries TRBV28 and TRBJ1-6; a weak D match, TRBD1 (6 bases). With 6 bases removed from V and 6 bases from J, the gap between germline ends came to 15 bases. The germline gives CDR1 MDHEN, CDR2 SYDVKM. This CDR3 is built from 15 residues. The CDR3 DNA follows: TGTGCCAGCAGCACCCCAGGGGAGAGTAATTCACCCCTCCACTTT. It encodes CASSTPGESNSPLHF.